This T cell receptor (beta chain) was captured in a study of blood T cells in healthy people across ages. The V and J ends lost 0 bases and 3 bases, in that order; junction bases with no gene match: 8. Per the germline V gene, CDR1 is MGHRA and CDR2 is YSYEKL. This CDR3 spans 18 amino acids. Together with a sample-barcoded 5' primer, a J-beta primer mix was included in a second PCR lasting roughly 7 to 11 cycles. Every cDNA molecule carried a tag from a template-switch adaptor bearing 12 random nucleotides. A single record per CDR3 protein comes from TCRdb applying MiXCR to the 5' RACE reads. The profile covers over 1,300,000 distinct CDR3 sequences, with 55% to 75% appearing a single time and 6.5% to 8% taken by the ten largest.

Input material: blood. This clonotype originated in a man between 18 and 29 years old in good health. The chain joins TRBV4-1 to TRBJ2-1; 10 bases fit TRBD2. The CDR3 nucleotides read TGCGCCAGCAGCCAAGATCGCAGCGGGAGGGCCTTCTACAATGAGCAGTTCTTC. It translates to CASSQDRSGRAFYNEQFF.